The 23 T cell receptor beta chains listed next were all sequenced from one sample in a study of shared clonotypes between healthy human individuals. Sequencing used immunoSEQ multiplex PCR; TCRdb keeps in-frame clones, though not all of them. Among 950,000 to 1,200,000 clones, around 77% were seen once, and the ten largest hold 0.7% to 0.95%. Sample: memory CD4+ T cells from PBMCs. Documented subset: CD45RA-negative fraction. The source is a man younger than 30 in good health. Some clones in this sample may be carry-over from other donors' samples.

This chain links TRBV4-2 with TRBJ2-7; D possibly corresponds to TRBD2 (5 bases). This CDR3 is 12 amino acids long. CDR1 is LGHNA and CDR2 is YNFKEQ in the germline V gene. V lost 5 bases and J lost 3, with 8 bases in between. The CDR3 DNA reads TGTGCCAGCAGCGAGGGAGACTACGAGCAGTACTTC. It specifies CASSEGDYEQYF.

The chain uses TRBV28 and TRBJ2-1, with D unclear. The CDR3 sequence is 14 residues long. The germline CDR1 and CDR2 sequences are MDHEN and SYDVKM. Between the trimmed V and J ends, which lost 6 bases and 0 bases, there was a span of 9 bases. CDR3 nucleotide sequence: TGTGCCAGCAGAGACCTTAGCTCCTACAATGAGCAGTTCTTC. Translating gives CASRDLSSYNEQFF. Full variable domain (missing parts from reference TRBV28 and TRBJ2-1): DVKVTQSSRYLVKRTGEKVFLECVQDMDHENMFWYRQDPGLGLRLIYFSYDVKMKEKGDIPEGYSVSREKKERFSLILESASTNQTSMYLCASRDLSSYNEQFFGPGTRLTVL.

The chain carries TRBV18 and TRBJ2-1; D is possibly TRBD1 or TRBD2 (5 bases each). V lost 4 bases, J lost 12 bases, and 13 bases lay in between. This CDR3 has 12 residues. In germline, CDR1 is KGHSH, CDR2 LQKENI. The CDR3 protein is CASSRDPQGQFF. In nucleotides, the CDR3 is TGTGCCAGCTCACGGGACCCTCAAGGGCAGTTCTTC. Complete variable domain (other parts from reference TRBV18 and TRBJ2-1): NAGVMQNPRHLVRRRGQEARLRCSPMKGHSHVYWYRQLPEEGLKFMVYLQKENIIDESGMPKERFSAEFPKEGPSILRIQQVVRGDSAAYFCASSRDPQGQFFGPGTRLTVL.

Remarks on this clone: This specimen includes other DNA sequences encoding the same CDR3. The chain couples TRBV18 to TRBJ1-4, with no clear D. The CDR3 is 14 amino acids. Germline assignment: CDR1 KGHSH and CDR2 LQKENI. V lost 1 base to trimming and J lost 0 bases, with 3 bases between them. This CDR3 reads CASSPRATNEKLFF. In DNA, the CDR3 is TGTGCCAGCTCACCACGGGCAACTAATGAAAAACTGTTTTTT.

The J gene is TRBJ1-1, the V gene TRBV7-9; D ambiguous. V was clipped by 6 bases and J by 0 bases, with 8 bases between them. CDR1 is SEHNR, CDR2 FQNEAQ, per germline (reference sequence). The CDR3 length is 13 residues. The CDR3 DNA reads TGTGCCAGCAGTCTCTGGGTGAACACTGAAGCTTTCTTT. Its protein product is CASSLWVNTEAFF.

This clone appeared a few times. The rearrangement links TRBV19 to TRBJ1-1, with 8 nucleotides matching TRBD1. Germline lookup yields CDR1 LNHDA and CDR2 SQIVND (reference sequence). Germline trimming cut 9 bases from V and 4 bases from J; bases unmatched to any gene: 10. The CDR3 extends over 14 amino acids. CDR3: CASRTGHLLTEAFF. CDR3 coding DNA: TGTGCCAGCCGGACAGGGCATTTGCTCACTGAAGCTTTCTTT. Supplemented by reference TRBV19 and TRBJ1-1, the full variable domain reads DGGITQSPKYLFRKEGQNVTLSCEQNLNHDAMYWYRQDPGQGLRLIYYSQIVNDFQKGDIAEGYSVSREKKESFPLTVTSAQKNPTAFYLCASRTGHLLTEAFFGQGTRLTVV.

The chain couples TRBV5-6 to TRBJ2-3, with D perhaps matching TRBD2 (5 bases). Germline CDR1 and CDR2: SGHDT and YYEEEE. The CDR3 contains 17 residues. V was trimmed by 0 bases and J by 6 bases, leaving 20 bases between them. In DNA form, the CDR3 reads TGTGCCAGCAGCTTGGAGTTTAGCCAGCGGAGGCAGGATACGCAGTATTTT. Encoded protein: CASSLEFSQRRQDTQYF. Full variable domain (missing parts from reference TRBV5-6 and TRBJ2-3): DAGVTQSPTHLIKTRGQQVTLRCSPKSGHDTVSWYQQALGQGPQFIFQYYEEEERQRGNFPDRFSGHQFPNYSSELNVNALLLGDSALYLCASSLEFSQRRQDTQYFGPGTRLTVL.

The chain carries TRBV7-9 and TRBJ2-1, with D tentatively TRBD1 or TRBD2 (5 bases each). The germline V gene encodes CDR1 SEHNR and CDR2 FQNEAQ (reference sequence). The length of the CDR3 is 15 residues. Trimming shortened V by 2 bases and J by 8 bases, and 16 bases separated the two germline ends. CDR3 DNA sequence: TGTGCCAGCAGCTTATTTGGGACCATACCCGATGAGCAGTTCTTC. This sequence encodes CASSLFGTIPDEQFF.

The rearrangement links TRBV6-1 to TRBJ1-5; 9 positions agree with TRBD1. Germline V CDR1 and CDR2: MNHNS, SASEGT. This CDR3 spans 15 amino acids. Germline trimming cut 2 bases from V and 7 bases from J; bases unmatched to any gene: 6. The CDR3 DNA sequence: TGTGCCAGCAGTGAACAGGGACAGGGAGGCCAGCCCCAGCATTTT. As protein: CASSEQGQGGQPQHF.

The sample holds one count of this clone. The V call is TRBV11-2, the J call TRBJ2-3, with 9 positions matching TRBD1. Germline V gene data show CDR1 as SGHAT and CDR2 as FQNNGV. J gave up 4 bases and V 5 bases, and 7 bases lay outside the gene matches. This CDR3 has 15 residues. The CDR3 protein is CASSRGTGYPDTQYF. CDR3 coding DNA: TGTGCCAGCAGCCGTGGGACAGGGTACCCAGATACGCAGTATTTT.

The gene calls are TRBV5-7 and TRBJ2-6; weak D call: TRBD1 (5 bases). TRBV5-7 is an ORF; its function is uncertain. The CDR3 is 19 residues long. V lost 2 bases to trimming and J lost 2 bases, with 20 bases between them. The CDR3 nucleotides are TGTGCCAGCAGCTTAGAGGAAAACAGGCAGCCCACTGGGGCCAACGTCCTGACTTTC. It yields the protein CASSLEENRQPTGANVLTF.

V and J are TRBV6-1 and TRBJ2-7; 8 bases fit TRBD1. The V segment lost 6 bases and the J segment 2 bases; nucleotides outside the gene matches: 6. The germline V gene encodes CDR1 MNHNS and CDR2 SASEGT. The length of the CDR3 is 14 residues. The chain's CDR3 is CASSPGQAAYEQYF. CDR3 coding DNA: TGTGCCAGCAGCCCGGGACAGGCCGCCTACGAGCAGTACTTC.

On this clone: A far larger clone lies a single base away; this is likely a read error. The V gene is TRBV28, the J gene TRBJ2-7, with 12 nucleotides matching TRBD1. J was trimmed by 2 bases and V by 2 bases; bases with no gene match: 13. This CDR3 has 19 amino acids. The germline V gene has CDR1 MDHEN and CDR2 SYDVKM. CDR3 loop: CASSLPGTGGYGTPYEQYV. CDR3 bases: TGTGCCAGCAGTTTACCCGGGACAGGGGGCTACGGAACCCCCTACGAGCAGTACGTC.

The rearrangement links TRBV11-3 to TRBJ2-7, with TRBD2 matching over 7 bases. The CDR3 totals 16 residues. Germline trimming cut 7 bases from V and 3 bases from J; bases unmatched to any gene: 15. CDR1 SGHNT and CDR2 YENEEA come from the germline V gene. CDR3 DNA: TGTGCCAGCATCATAACATCGTCGGGAGGCCTCTACGAGCAGTACTTC. Encoded protein: CASIITSSGGLYEQYF.

This chain uses TRBV5-1 with TRBJ1-4; TRBD1 matches 10 bases. Germline CDR1 SGHRS, CDR2 YFSETQ. This CDR3 comprises 17 residues. V was pared by 4 bases and J by 8 bases, with 14 bases of the junction left unmatched. CDR3 in amino acids: CASSLVPPGQGEEKLFF. The CDR3 DNA reads as TGCGCCAGCAGCCTTGTCCCCCCCGGACAGGGGGAGGAAAAACTGTTTTTT.

This chain joins TRBV5-1 and TRBJ1-4; 9 bases line up with TRBD1. The germline V gene encodes CDR1 SGHRS and CDR2 YFSETQ. J was trimmed by 5 bases and V by 5 bases; bases with no gene match: 7. The CDR3 runs 15 residues. The CDR3 nucleotides are TGCGCCAGCAGTCCCGGACAGGGGCTAAATGAAAAACTGTTTTTT. It translates to CASSPGQGLNEKLFF.

The chain has TRBV5-4 and TRBJ2-2, with D tentatively TRBD1 (6 bases). The germline CDR1 and CDR2 sequences are SGHNT and YYREEE (reference sequence). The V and J ends lost 4 bases and 6 bases respectively, with 13 bases between them. The CDR3 is 14 residues long. CDR3 bases: TGTGCCAGCAGCGTACGACAGGTCCCCGGGGAGCTGTTTTTT. This sequence encodes CASSVRQVPGELFF.

The chain has TRBV6-6 and TRBJ1-5; D unclear. The CDR3 has 15 amino acids. Germline values: CDR1 MNHNY, CDR2 SVGAGI (reference sequence). V lost 1 base to trimming and J lost 1 base, with 8 bases between them. In nucleotides, the CDR3 is TGTGCCAGCAGTTACTACGGGATAAGCAATCAGCCCCAGCATTTT. Translation: CASSYYGISNQPQHF.

The chain links TRBV19 to TRBJ1-5, with D tentatively TRBD1 (6 bases). Trimming left V 4 bases short and J 3 bases short, with 13 bases between. There are 15 residues in the CDR3. The germline CDR1 and CDR2 sequences are LNHDA and SQIVND (reference sequence). CDR3 in DNA: TGTGCCAGTAGTACAACAGGGTTGGACAATCAGCCCCAGCATTTT. It codes for CASSTTGLDNQPQHF.

With respect to this clone: This same CDR3 is encoded by further DNA sequences in the sample. V gene TRBV28 combines with J gene TRBJ2-7, with TRBD2 as a possible D gene (7 bases). Germline CDR1 reads MDHEN; CDR2 reads SYDVKM. Deletions cut 5 bases from V and 2 bases from J, with 13 bases between. This CDR3 is 14 amino acids long. The CDR3 DNA reads as TGTGCCAGCAGTCTCAGGGGAGGGACCTACGAGCAGTACTTC. It encodes CASSLRGGTYEQYF.

The CDR3 sequence is CAILHSGYEQYF. The CDR3 coding sequence is TGTGCCATCCTGCACTCAGGGTACGAGCAGTACTTC. The chain links TRBV11-3 to TRBJ2-7; D possibly corresponds to TRBD1 (5 bases). Germline V gene data show CDR1 as SGHNT and CDR2 as YENEEA. V lost 10 bases to trimming and J lost 4 bases, with 14 bases between them. This CDR3 has 12 amino acids.

V usage is TRBV7-2 and J usage is TRBJ1-3; D is perhaps TRBD1 (5 bases). The CDR3 is 14 amino acids. Germline V gives CDR1 SGHTA, CDR2 FQGNSA. V was trimmed by 8 bases and J by 3 bases, leaving 14 bases between them. The CDR3 DNA sequence: TGTGCCAGCTCACAGGAACTAGTTGGAAACACCATATATTTT. It specifies CASSQELVGNTIYF.

The count of this clone is one. The chain combines TRBV5-1 with TRBJ2-5, with unresolved D. Trimming took off 4 bases at V and 5 bases at J, with 9 bases between the two ends. CDR3 size: 12 residues. The germline V gene has CDR1 SGHRS and CDR2 YFSETQ. The CDR3 DNA follows: TGCGCCAGCAGCCCCCTGGGGGAGACCCAGTACTTC. Translation gives CASSPLGETQYF. Full variable domain (remainder filled in from reference TRBV5-1 and TRBJ2-5): KAGVTQTPRYLIKTRGQQVTLSCSPISGHRSVSWYQQTPGQGLQFLFEYFSETQRNKGNFPGRFSGRQFSNSRSEMNVSTLELGDSALYLCASSPLGETQYFGPGTRLLVL.